The sequence of this TCR beta chain was determined in a study of T cell responses to AZD1222 COVID-19 vaccine. The CDR3 is made up of 12 amino acids. The V gene's germline CDR1 is SQVTM and CDR2 ANQGSEA. The ends lost 7 bases at V and 0 bases at J; junction bases unmatched: 2. Notes on the study in general: Of spike-specific TCRs, nearly half reportedly target regions left unmutated in variants. All repertoire sampling was performed exclusively after the peak T cell response. Just six or seven AZD1222 recipients tested seropositive at baseline. The donor cohort was predominantly white British with a female majority, and clonal diversity may have been underestimated.

Regarding this clone: Its specificity is not known.

The protocol was immunoSEQ multiplex PCR, while the TCRdb copy is restricted to in-frame clones and leaves out a portion. Among some 120,000 clones listed, approximately 85% were seen once. The source material was peripheral blood, sampled 28 days after the second AZD1222 dose. J is TRBJ1-2 and V is TRBV29-1, with 7 nucleotides matching TRBD1. This receptor was taken from an adult who received the AZD1222 COVID-19 vaccine. The CDR3 DNA sequence: TGCAGCGCTACAGGGGCTAACTATGGCTACACCTTC. This codes for CSATGANYGYTF.